The 10 T cell receptor beta chains presented below share a single source sample, sequenced in a study of CD8 T cells in ankylosing spondylitis. TCRdb passed the 5' RACE reads through MiXCR, listing each CDR3 protein once. In the table there are 350,000 or so distinct CDR3 sequences, roughly 8% of which are singletons. General study findings and limits: Blood of patients with ankylosing spondylitis appeared to be characterized by a TCR beta motif of eight highly homologous variants.

Which antigens these TCRs recognize remains unknown. Sequences were obtained from blood, either unsorted or a sorted T cell fraction (not recorded which). The receptors here all came from a male donor with ankylosing spondylitis.

A few counts support this clonotype. The chain couples TRBV5-1 to TRBJ2-3; the match to TRBD2 covers 9 bases. There are 18 residues in the CDR3. Trimming took 0 bases from V and 6 from J; bases not matched to a gene: 14. Germline loops: CDR1 SGHRS, CDR2 YFSETQ. CDR3 protein: CASSLGLAVSPGTDTQYF. The CDR3 DNA sequence: TGCGCCAGCAGCTTGGGACTAGCGGTATCCCCAGGAACGGATACGCAGTATTTT.

The rearrangement joins TRBV11-2 to TRBJ2-7, with TRBD1 as a possible D gene (6 bases). The germline V gene has CDR1 SGHAT and CDR2 FQNNGV. The CDR3 runs 12 residues. V was cut by 5 bases and J by 5 bases, with 10 bases left in between. The CDR3 protein is CASSEWTDEQYF. CDR3 bases: TGTGCCAGCAGCGAATGGACAGACGAGCAGTACTTC.

This chain joins TRBV7-3 and TRBJ2-3; D gene uncertain. This CDR3 region has 14 residues. The V end lost 5 bases, the J end lost 7 bases, and 16 bases lay between the germline ends. Germline V gives CDR1 SGHTA, CDR2 FQGTGA. In DNA form, the CDR3 reads TGTGCCAGCAGCCCGTACCTCCTCCCTTATACGCAGTATTTT. Protein sequence: CASSPYLLPYTQYF.

This clonotype came up many times. The V and J genes are TRBV27 and TRBJ2-1; 10 bases are a match to TRBD1. The CDR3 extends over 15 amino acids. Germline V gene data show CDR1 as MNHEY and CDR2 as SMNVEV (reference sequence). V lost 2 bases to trimming and J lost 8 bases; unmatched junction nucleotides: 6. CDR3 nucleotides: TGTGCCAGCAGTTTAAGGACAGGGGGTTTCGATGAGCAGTTCTTC. Its translation: CASSLRTGGFDEQFF.

This clonotype has at least ten counts. The rearrangement links TRBV4-1 to TRBJ2-1, with no clear D. This CDR3 has 14 amino acids. Looked up from germline, CDR1 is MGHRA and CDR2 is YSYEKL. The ends were cut back, 1 base at V and 9 bases at J, with 13 bases in the middle. The CDR3 here is CASSQGLGSSEQFF. Written as DNA, the CDR3 is TGCGCCAGCAGCCAAGGGTTAGGGTCTAGTGAGCAGTTCTTC.

V and J are TRBV2 and TRBJ2-7; TRBD2 might be the D (6 bases). Between the trimmed V and J ends, which lost 7 bases and 6 bases, there was a span of 25 bases. CDR1 and CDR2 from the germline V gene are SNHLY and FYNNEI. The CDR3 consists of 16 residues. CDR3: CASNPAWRLVIFEQYF. In nucleotides, the CDR3 is TGTGCCAGCAATCCGGCTTGGAGACTAGTCATTTTCGAGCAGTACTTC.

This clonotype has just a few counts. The chain is built from TRBV4-1 and TRBJ2-4; no firm D call. Germline loops: CDR1 MGHRA, CDR2 YSYEKL. Trimming shortened V by 0 bases and J by 0 bases, and 12 bases separated the two germline ends. The CDR3 is 17 residues long. The CDR3 is CASSQERSLLAKNIQYF. CDR3 DNA sequence: TGCGCCAGCAGCCAAGAAAGGTCATTACTAGCCAAAAACATTCAGTACTTC.

The rearrangement uses TRBV19 and TRBJ2-2; no definite D call. The CDR3 is 15 residues long. The germline CDR1 and CDR2 sequences are LNHDA and SQIVND (reference sequence). The ends were cut back, 2 bases at V and 1 base at J, with 8 bases in the middle. The CDR3 DNA reads as TGTGCCAGTAGTATACTCCCAGGGAACACCGGGGAGCTGTTTTTT. Translation: CASSILPGNTGELFF. Full variable domain (outside the CDR3, taken from reference TRBV19 and TRBJ2-2): DGGITQSPKYLFRKEGQNVTLSCEQNLNHDAMYWYRQDPGQGLRLIYYSQIVNDFQKGDIAEGYSVSREKKESFPLTVTSAQKNPTAFYLCASSILPGNTGELFFGEGSRLTVL.

The chain is built from TRBV9 and TRBJ2-7; 9 nucleotides match TRBD2. V shed 0 bases and J 7 bases; nucleotides not matched to a gene: 2. Germline CDR1 and CDR2: SGDLS and YYNGEE. The CDR3 spans 13 residues. This CDR3 reads CASSVELAGEQYF. In nucleotides, the CDR3 is TGTGCCAGCAGCGTAGAGCTAGCGGGAGAGCAGTACTTC.

This clonotype was detected ten times or more. The J gene is TRBJ2-1, the V gene TRBV10-3; TRBD2 matches 8 bases. Trimming took 7 bases from V and 3 from J; bases not matched to a gene: 11. This CDR3 is built from 16 residues. CDR1 and CDR2 (germline): ENHRY, SYGVKD. CDR3 sequence reads: CAITPRERELYNEQFF. The CDR3 region has the DNA TGTGCCATCACCCCCAGGGAGCGGGAGCTCTACAATGAGCAGTTCTTC.